These 11 T cell receptor beta chains share one sample of origin, sequenced in a study of CD8 T cells in ankylosing spondylitis. Study conclusions and caveats: Ankylosing spondylitis blood appeared to carry a characteristic TCR beta motif of several highly homologous variants.

Antigens of these TCRs are unknown. TCRdb re-called the 5' RACE reads with MiXCR, one entry per CDR3 protein. The table records approximately 220,000 distinct CDR3 sequences, about 17% of them present only once. Sequenced material: blood, either unsorted or a sorted T cell fraction (not recorded which). These receptors all come from a male donor with ankylosing spondylitis.

This clonotype was recorded a few times. The rearrangement joins TRBV13 to TRBJ2-1; 8 nucleotides match TRBD1. The CDR3 extends over 14 amino acids. Germline CDR1 is PRHDT and CDR2 is FYEKMQ (reference sequence). With V trimmed by 3 bases and J by 7 bases, 5 bases remained unmatched. The CDR3 here is CASSFQGAGNEQFF. The DNA for the CDR3 is TGTGCCAGCAGCTTCCAGGGGGCAGGGAATGAGCAGTTCTTC.

V and J are TRBV7-9 and TRBJ2-1; TRBD1 might be the D (6 bases). V was trimmed by 5 bases and J by 7 bases, leaving 12 bases between them. Germline CDR1 reads SEHNR; CDR2 reads FQNEAQ (reference sequence). The CDR3 length is 13 residues. The CDR3 DNA reads as TGTGCCAGCAGCACCAACAGGGAAAATGAGCAGTTCTTC. Its protein is CASSTNRENEQFF.

The gene calls are TRBV15 and TRBJ2-4; 8 nucleotides agree with TRBD1. The CDR3 contains 14 residues. After removal of 6 bases from V and 5 bases from J, the junction contained 6 bases not matched to a gene. Germline CDR1 is LNHNV and CDR2 is YYDKDF (reference sequence). CDR3 bases: TGTGCCACCAGTAACGGACAGGGTGAAAACATTCAGTACTTC. This encodes CATSNGQGENIQYF.

This chain links TRBV12-3 or TRBV12-4 with TRBJ2-1; D perhaps matches TRBD2 (5 bases). Trimming removed 7 bases from V and 8 bases from J, with 9 bases in between. The CDR3 is 11 residues long. The CDR3 spells CASTSGDEQFF. The CDR3 coding sequence is TGTGCCAGCACTTCCGGGGATGAGCAGTTCTTC.

The chain joins TRBV6-1 to TRBJ2-7; 10 positions match TRBD1. Trimming cost V 3 bases and J 3 bases; bases outside gene matches: 5. The CDR3 runs 15 residues. The germline V gene has CDR1 MNHNS and CDR2 SASEGT. This CDR3 is CASSDRTGGYYEQYF. Here the CDR3 DNA reads TGTGCCAGCAGTGACCGGACAGGGGGATACTACGAGCAGTACTTC.

This clonotype was counted a few times. The J gene is TRBJ1-2, the V gene TRBV9; no firm D call. Germline-derived CDR1 and CDR2 are SGDLS and YYNGEE. The CDR3 is 15 residues long. Trimming took 3 bases from V and 2 from J, leaving 14 bases between them. The CDR3 protein is CASSAGLGVNYGYTF. The CDR3 DNA follows: TGTGCCAGCAGCGCGGGCCTGGGCGTAAACTATGGCTACACCTTC.

There are many counts of this clonotype. The V gene is TRBV28, the J gene TRBJ2-7; 8 bases match TRBD1. The V gene's germline CDR1 is MDHEN and CDR2 SYDVKM. CDR3 size: 13 residues. The ends lost 6 bases at V and 3 bases at J; junction bases unmatched: 4. CDR3 sequence reads: CASSPGTGYEQYF. CDR3 nucleotide sequence: TGTGCCAGCAGCCCCGGGACAGGCTACGAGCAGTACTTC.

This clonotype was detected a few times. The V and J genes are TRBV12-3 or TRBV12-4 and TRBJ1-1, with 12 bases that match TRBD1. V lost 6 bases to trimming and J lost 3 bases; unmatched junction nucleotides: 8. The CDR3 runs 16 residues. This chain's CDR3 is CASRTGTGGAYTEAFF. The CDR3 DNA reads TGTGCCAGCAGGACCGGGACAGGGGGCGCATACACTGAAGCTTTCTTT.

The chain couples TRBV30 to TRBJ2-1; 8 nucleotides match TRBD1. The CDR3 extends over 14 amino acids. Germline CDR1 and CDR2: GTSNPN and SVGIG (reference sequence). V was pared by 2 bases and J by 5 bases, with 5 bases of the junction left unmatched. The CDR3 sequence is CAWSPGTGNNEQFF. CDR3 DNA: TGTGCCTGGAGTCCCGGGACAGGCAACAATGAGCAGTTCTTC.

Ten or more counts support this clonotype. The chain couples TRBV12-3 or TRBV12-4 to TRBJ2-3; TRBD1 might be the D (5 bases). The CDR3 runs 15 residues. The V gene lost 3 bases and the J gene lost 2 bases, with 12 bases spanning the gap. CDR3 loop: CASSFPGKPTDTQYF. CDR3 DNA: TGTGCCAGCAGTTTCCCAGGGAAGCCCACAGATACGCAGTATTTT.

The rearrangement joins TRBV5-1 to TRBJ1-1; perhaps TRBD1 as D (6 bases). CDR3 length: 16 amino acids. Trimming took off 0 bases at V and 0 bases at J, with 12 bases between the two ends. CDR1 SGHRS and CDR2 YFSETQ come from the germline V gene. The CDR3 reads CASSLGWTEVNTEAFF. The DNA of the CDR3 is TGCGCCAGCAGCTTGGGGTGGACAGAGGTGAACACTGAAGCTTTCTTT.